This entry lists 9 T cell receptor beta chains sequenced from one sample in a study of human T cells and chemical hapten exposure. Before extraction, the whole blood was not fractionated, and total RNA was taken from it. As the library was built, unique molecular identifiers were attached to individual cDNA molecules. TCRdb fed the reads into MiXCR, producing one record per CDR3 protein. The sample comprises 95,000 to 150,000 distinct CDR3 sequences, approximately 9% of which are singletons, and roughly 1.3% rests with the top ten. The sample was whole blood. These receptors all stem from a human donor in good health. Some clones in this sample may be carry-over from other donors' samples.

The CDR3 spells CSARGLAGTYNEQFF. The CDR3 region has the DNA TGCAGTGCTAGGGGACTAGCGGGAACCTACAATGAGCAGTTCTTC. This chain connects TRBV20-1 to TRBJ2-1; 13 bases agree with TRBD2. The germline CDR1 and CDR2 sequences are DFQATT and SNEGSKA (reference sequence). J lost 2 bases, V lost 3 bases, and 1 base had no gene match. The CDR3 covers 15 residues.

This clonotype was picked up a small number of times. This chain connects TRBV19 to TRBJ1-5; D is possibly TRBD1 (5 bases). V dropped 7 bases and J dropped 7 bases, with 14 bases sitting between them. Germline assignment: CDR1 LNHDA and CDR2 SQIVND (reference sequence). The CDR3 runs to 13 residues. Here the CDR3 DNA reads TGTGCCAGTACAACGGGGGTGGTGCAGCCCCAGCATTTT. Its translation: CASTTGVVQPQHF.

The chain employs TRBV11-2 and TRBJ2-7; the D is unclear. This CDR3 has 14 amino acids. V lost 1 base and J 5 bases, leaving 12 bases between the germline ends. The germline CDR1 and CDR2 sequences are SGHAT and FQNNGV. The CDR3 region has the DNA TGTGCCAGCAGCTTAGTGACGGGTGGGGACGAGCAGTACTTC. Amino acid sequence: CASSLVTGGDEQYF. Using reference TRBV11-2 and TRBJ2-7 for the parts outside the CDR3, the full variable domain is EAGVAQSPRYKIIEKRQSVAFWCNPISGHATLYWYQQILGQGPKLLIQFQNNGVVDDSQLPKDRFSAERLKGVDSTLKIQPAKLEDSAVYLCASSLVTGGDEQYFGPGTRLTVT.

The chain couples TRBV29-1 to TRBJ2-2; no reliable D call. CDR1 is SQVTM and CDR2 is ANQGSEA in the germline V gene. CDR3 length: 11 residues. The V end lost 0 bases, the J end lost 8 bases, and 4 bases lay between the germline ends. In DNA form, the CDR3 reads TGCAGCGTTGAAGAGGGTGGGGAGCTGTTTTTT. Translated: CSVEEGGELFF.

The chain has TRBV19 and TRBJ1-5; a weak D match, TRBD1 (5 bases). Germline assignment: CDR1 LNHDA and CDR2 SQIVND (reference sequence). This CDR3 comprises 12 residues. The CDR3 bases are TGTGGCGGGGGGTCGGGCAATCAGCCCCAGCATTTT. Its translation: CGGGSGNQPQHF.

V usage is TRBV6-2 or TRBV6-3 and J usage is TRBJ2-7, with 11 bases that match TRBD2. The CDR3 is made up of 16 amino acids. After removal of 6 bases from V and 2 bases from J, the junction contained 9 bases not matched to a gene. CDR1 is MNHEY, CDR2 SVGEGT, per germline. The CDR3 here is CASSGGLADNTYEQYF. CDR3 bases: TGTGCCAGCAGCGGGGGACTAGCGGACAATACCTACGAGCAGTACTTC.

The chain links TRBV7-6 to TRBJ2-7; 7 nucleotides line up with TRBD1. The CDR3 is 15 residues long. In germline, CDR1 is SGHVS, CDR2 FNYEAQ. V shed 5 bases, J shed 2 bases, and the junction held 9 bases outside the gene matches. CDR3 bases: TGTGCCAGCAGCCCACAGGGGACGAGGACCTACGAGCAGTACTTC. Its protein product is CASSPQGTRTYEQYF.

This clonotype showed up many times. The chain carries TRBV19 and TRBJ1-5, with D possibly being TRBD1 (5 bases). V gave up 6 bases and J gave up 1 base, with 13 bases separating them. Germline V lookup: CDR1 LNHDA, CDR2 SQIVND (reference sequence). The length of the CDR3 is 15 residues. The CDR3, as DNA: TGTGCCAGTAGCACCAGGGAGTTGAGCAATCAGCCCCAGCATTTT. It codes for CASSTRELSNQPQHF.

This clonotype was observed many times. CDR3 nucleotide sequence: TGTGCCAGCAGTTACTCGGTGGGCACTGAAGCTTTCTTT. Protein sequence: CASSYSVGTEAFF. The rearrangement uses TRBV6-5 and TRBJ1-1; D is undetermined. The V end was cut by 0 bases, the J end by 4 bases, with 6 bases between. The CDR3 totals 13 residues. CDR1 and CDR2 from the germline V gene are MNHEY and SVGAGI.